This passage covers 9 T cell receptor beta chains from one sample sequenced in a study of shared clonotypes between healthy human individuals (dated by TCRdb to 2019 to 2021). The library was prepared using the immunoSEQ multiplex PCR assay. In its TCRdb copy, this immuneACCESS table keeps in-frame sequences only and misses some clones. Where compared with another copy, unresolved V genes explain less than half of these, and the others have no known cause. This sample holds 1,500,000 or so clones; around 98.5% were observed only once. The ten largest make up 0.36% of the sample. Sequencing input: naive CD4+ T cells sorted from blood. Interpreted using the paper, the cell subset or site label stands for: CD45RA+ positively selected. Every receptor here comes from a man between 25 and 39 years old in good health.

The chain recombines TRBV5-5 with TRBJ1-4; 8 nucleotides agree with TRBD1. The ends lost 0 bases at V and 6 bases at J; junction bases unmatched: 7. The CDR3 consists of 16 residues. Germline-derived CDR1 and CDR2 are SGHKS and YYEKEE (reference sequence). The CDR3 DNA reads TGTGCCAGCAGCTTGGCTAAGGACAGGGCGGATGAAAAACTGTTTTTT. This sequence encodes CASSLAKDRADEKLFF.

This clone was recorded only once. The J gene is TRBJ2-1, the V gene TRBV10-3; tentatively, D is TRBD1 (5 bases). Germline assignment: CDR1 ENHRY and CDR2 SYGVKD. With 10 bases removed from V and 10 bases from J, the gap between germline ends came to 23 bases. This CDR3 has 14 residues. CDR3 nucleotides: TGTGCCACCAACCAAGGGGCTATAATGGAGGAGCAGTTCTTC. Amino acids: CATNQGAIMEEQFF.

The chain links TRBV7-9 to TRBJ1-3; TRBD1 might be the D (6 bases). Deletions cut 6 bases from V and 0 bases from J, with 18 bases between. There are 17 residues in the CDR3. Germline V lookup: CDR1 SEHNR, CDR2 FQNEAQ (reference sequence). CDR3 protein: CASSNPGTPSSGNTIYF. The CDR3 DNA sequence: TGTGCCAGCAGTAACCCCGGGACACCGAGCTCTGGAAACACCATATATTTT.

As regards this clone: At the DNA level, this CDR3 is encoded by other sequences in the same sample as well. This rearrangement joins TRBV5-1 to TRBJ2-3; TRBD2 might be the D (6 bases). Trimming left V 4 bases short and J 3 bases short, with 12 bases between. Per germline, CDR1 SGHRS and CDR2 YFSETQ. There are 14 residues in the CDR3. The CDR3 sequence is CASSQVAGTDTQYF. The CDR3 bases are TGCGCCAGCAGCCAGGTCGCGGGGACAGATACGCAGTATTTT.

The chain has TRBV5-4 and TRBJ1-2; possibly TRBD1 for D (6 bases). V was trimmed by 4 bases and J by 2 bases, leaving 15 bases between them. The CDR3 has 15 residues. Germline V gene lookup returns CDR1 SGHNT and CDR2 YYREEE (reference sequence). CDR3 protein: CASSHLEGGNYGYTF. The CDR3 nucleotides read TGTGCCAGCAGCCACCTAGAGGGGGGGAACTATGGCTACACCTTC. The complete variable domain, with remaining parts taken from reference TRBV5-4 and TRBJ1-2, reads ETGVTQSPTHLIKTRGQQVTLRCSSQSGHNTVSWYQQALGQGPQFIFQYYREEENGRGNFPPRFSGLQFPNYSSELNVNALELDDSALYLCASSHLEGGNYGYTFGSGTRLTVV.

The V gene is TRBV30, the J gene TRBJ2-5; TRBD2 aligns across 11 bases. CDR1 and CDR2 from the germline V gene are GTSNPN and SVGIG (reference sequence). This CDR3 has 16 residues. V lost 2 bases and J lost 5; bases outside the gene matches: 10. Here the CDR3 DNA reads TGTGCCTGGAGTCCCCTAGCGGGAGGATCAGGGGAGACCCAGTACTTC. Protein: CAWSPLAGGSGETQYF.

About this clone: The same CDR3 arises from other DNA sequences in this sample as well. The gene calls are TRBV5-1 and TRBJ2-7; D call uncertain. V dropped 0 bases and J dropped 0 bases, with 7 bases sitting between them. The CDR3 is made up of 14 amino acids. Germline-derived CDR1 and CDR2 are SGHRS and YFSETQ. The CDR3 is CASSLAGDSYEQYF. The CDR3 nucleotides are TGCGCCAGCAGCTTGGCTGGAGACTCCTACGAGCAGTACTTC. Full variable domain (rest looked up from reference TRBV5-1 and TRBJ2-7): KAGVTQTPRYLIKTRGQQVTLSCSPISGHRSVSWYQQTPGQGLQFLFEYFSETQRNKGNFPGRFSGRQFSNSRSEMNVSTLELGDSALYLCASSLAGDSYEQYFGPGTRLTVT.

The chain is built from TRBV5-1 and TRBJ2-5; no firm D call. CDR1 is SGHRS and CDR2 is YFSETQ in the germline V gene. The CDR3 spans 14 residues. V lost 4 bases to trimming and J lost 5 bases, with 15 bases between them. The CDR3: CASSRSKALETQYF. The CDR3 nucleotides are TGCGCCAGCAGCCGTTCTAAGGCCTTGGAGACCCAGTACTTC.

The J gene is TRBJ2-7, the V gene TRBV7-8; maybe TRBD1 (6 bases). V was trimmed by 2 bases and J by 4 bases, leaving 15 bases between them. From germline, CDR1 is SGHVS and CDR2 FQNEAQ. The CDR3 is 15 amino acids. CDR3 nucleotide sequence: TGTGCCAGCAGCTTAAGGCGTGACAGGAGTTACGAGCAGTACTTC. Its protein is CASSLRRDRSYEQYF.